What follows are 22 T cell receptor beta chains derived from one specimen sequenced in a study of ipilimumab plus nivolumab after autologous stem cell transplantation (dated by TCRdb to about 2021). Receptor libraries were prepared by the immunoSEQ multiplex PCR assay. Entries here come from immuneACCESS through TCRdb and include only in-frame sequences with V and J called. Some clones fail to appear in such tables; in the studies checked, an unresolved V gene covers under half of the shortfall, and the cause of the remainder is unknown. In all, the sample holds 9,500 to 15,000 clones, and around 70% of those were seen once. Jointly, the top ten make up roughly 30% of the sample. The material sequenced was PBMCs, taken in a trial of ipilimumab plus nivolumab as post-transplant consolidation. The source of these receptors is a male donor with diffuse large B-cell lymphoma.

CDR3 DNA sequence: TGTGCCAGCAGCTTAGTGGGACAGGGTGACGAAGCTTTCTTT. This gives the protein CASSLVGQGDEAFF. V is TRBV7-9 and J is TRBJ1-1, with TRBD1 identical over 9 bases. The junction had 5 bases not matched to a gene; V was cut back by 1 base and J by 8 bases. Germline V gives CDR1 SEHNR, CDR2 FQNEAQ (reference sequence). CDR3 length equals 14 residues.

The rearrangement uses TRBV12-2 and TRBJ1-5. TRBV12-2 is assigned pseudogene status. The CDR3 spans 17 residues. The DNA of the CDR3 is TGTGCAAGTCGCTTAGCGCTTGGGGGTTGGCGCAATCAGCCCCAGCATTTT. Its protein is CASRLALGGWRNQPQHF.

The chain employs TRBV7-2 and TRBJ1-2; 11 nucleotides match TRBD1. Germline V gene lookup returns CDR1 SGHTA and CDR2 FQGNSA. The CDR3 sequence is 15 residues long. V was clipped by 5 bases and J by 2 bases; unmatched bases: 4. This chain's CDR3 is CASSKGQGGNYGYTF. CDR3 DNA sequence: TGTGCCAGCAGCAAGGGACAGGGGGGGAACTATGGCTACACCTTC.

This clone was found once. This rearrangement joins TRBV11-3 to TRBJ2-7, with a weak D call TRBD1 (5 bases). Trimming shortened V by 4 bases and J by 7 bases, and 11 bases separated the two germline ends. This CDR3 region has 12 residues. The V gene's germline CDR1 is SGHNT and CDR2 YENEEA. CDR3 in amino acids: CASSSAGKEQYF. The CDR3 DNA follows: TGTGCCAGCAGCTCGGCAGGGAAGGAGCAGTACTTC.

This clone was picked up one time. The chain is built from TRBV5-6 and TRBJ1-4; D remains unclear. This CDR3 comprises 12 residues. Trimming shortened V by 2 bases and J by 4 bases, and 3 bases separated the two germline ends. The germline gives CDR1 SGHDT, CDR2 YYEEEE. The CDR3: CASSFGNEKLFF. In nucleotides, the CDR3 is TGTGCCAGCAGCTTTGGTAATGAAAAACTGTTTTTT.

The chain employs TRBV7-8 and TRBJ2-7; TRBD2 might be the D (7 bases). CDR1 SGHVS and CDR2 FQNEAQ come from the germline V gene. The germline V and J ends were trimmed by 3 bases and 3 bases, with 15 bases remaining between them. The CDR3 runs 15 residues. The CDR3 region is CASSFARGRLYEQYF. The CDR3 region has the DNA TGTGCCAGCAGCTTTGCGCGGGGGCGCCTCTACGAGCAGTACTTC.

The chain links TRBV6-5 to TRBJ1-5; D is unresolved. This CDR3 contains 13 residues. Germline CDR1 is MNHEY and CDR2 is SVGAGI. V was pared by 6 bases and J by 3 bases, with 9 bases between. The CDR3 region has the DNA TGTGCCAGCAGGAGGGAAGTCAATCAGCCCCAGCATTTT. Amino acids: CASRREVNQPQHF.

In its sample, this clone was seen a few times. The J gene is TRBJ2-1, the V gene TRBV5-6, with D possibly matching TRBD2 (5 bases). The CDR3 spans 17 residues. The germline V and J ends were trimmed by 4 bases and 8 bases, with 25 bases remaining between them. CDR1 and CDR2 (germline): SGHDT, YYEEEE. CDR3 sequence (DNA): TGTGCCAGCAGCCCAATTTGGACGTCAGATCGGGAAGATGAGCAGTTCTTC. It yields the protein CASSPIWTSDREDEQFF.

This clone is a singleton in its sample. The genes are TRBV19 and TRBJ2-1, with D possibly matching TRBD2 (5 bases). Germline assignment: CDR1 LNHDA and CDR2 SQIVND (reference sequence). The CDR3 runs 19 residues. Trimming shortened V by 3 bases and J by 0 bases, and 21 bases separated the two germline ends. CDR3 residues: CASSIGPSGGLSSYNEQFF. As DNA, the CDR3 is TGTGCCAGTAGTATTGGCCCCAGCGGAGGACTCTCCTCCTACAATGAGCAGTTCTTC.

This rearrangement joins TRBV5-5 to TRBJ2-3; no clear D. V was shortened by 2 bases and J by 1 base, with 8 bases between the two germline ends. The CDR3 is made up of 14 amino acids. CDR1 is SGHKS, CDR2 YYEKEE, per germline (reference sequence). CDR3 sequence (DNA): TGTGCCAGCAGCTTTCGGCCCCGCACAGATACGCAGTATTTT. Protein sequence: CASSFRPRTDTQYF.

The gene calls are TRBV9 and TRBJ2-7; D is unresolved. V dropped 0 bases and J dropped 5 bases, with 21 bases sitting between them. The CDR3 length is 17 residues. In germline, CDR1 is SGDLS, CDR2 YYNGEE. The chain's CDR3 is CASSVAIRVGHRDEQYF. The CDR3 nucleotides are TGTGCCAGCAGCGTAGCAATAAGAGTAGGGCACCGGGACGAGCAGTACTTC.

The rearrangement links TRBV2 to TRBJ1-1, with a weak D call TRBD1 (6 bases). The CDR3 extends over 16 amino acids. V gave up 4 bases and J gave up 2 bases, with 17 bases separating them. Germline V gene sequence: CDR1 SNHLY, CDR2 FYNNEI. The DNA of the CDR3 is TGTGCCAGCAGTGGCGAACAGGGTATGTTAAACACTGAAGCTTTCTTT. Protein: CASSGEQGMLNTEAFF.

V gene TRBV13 combines with J gene TRBJ2-1, with 10 bases fitting TRBD2. CDR1 is PRHDT and CDR2 is FYEKMQ in the germline V gene (reference sequence). The CDR3 spans 17 residues. J was trimmed by 1 base and V by 4 bases; bases with no gene match: 7. The DNA of the CDR3 is TGTGCCAGCAGCTCGTCGGGACTAGCGTTATCCTACAATGAGCAGTTCTTC. Translating gives CASSSSGLALSYNEQFF.

This clone was counted once. This chain uses TRBV14 with TRBJ2-5; unclear D gene. V was trimmed by 1 base and J by 2 bases, leaving 5 bases between them. CDR3 length: 13 residues. CDR1 and CDR2 from the germline V gene are SGHDN and FVKESK. CDR3 sequence: CASSQGSQETQYF. The CDR3 nucleotides are TGTGCCAGCAGCCAAGGCAGTCAAGAGACCCAGTACTTC.

The rearrangement links TRBV28 to TRBJ2-3, with 14 bases aligning to TRBD2. Germline V gives CDR1 MDHEN, CDR2 SYDVKM. This CDR3 contains 17 residues. V shed 8 bases and J 1 base; nucleotides not matched to a gene: 8. The CDR3: CASAKTSGRGGTDTQYF. CDR3 sequence (DNA): TGTGCCAGCGCAAAGACTAGCGGGAGGGGGGGCACAGATACGCAGTATTTT.

The sample holds a few counts of this clone. The chain employs TRBV19 and TRBJ2-7; 14 nucleotides match TRBD2. Germline V CDR1 and CDR2: LNHDA, SQIVND (reference sequence). The CDR3 contains 16 residues. Losses at the gene ends were 4 bases for V and 3 bases for J; bases not matched to a gene: 5. The CDR3, as DNA: TGTGCCAGTAGTACGACGGGACTAGCGGGAGTCTACGAGCAGTACTTC. Amino acid sequence: CASSTTGLAGVYEQYF.

V is TRBV4-1 and J is TRBJ1-2, with D possibly matching TRBD1 (6 bases). V was pared by 0 bases and J by 2 bases, with 10 bases between. CDR3 length: 15 amino acids. Germline CDR1 is MGHRA and CDR2 is YSYEKL. The CDR3 region is CASSQEAGANYGYTF. The CDR3 DNA follows: TGCGCCAGCAGCCAAGAAGCGGGGGCGAACTATGGCTACACCTTC.

The CDR3 spells CASSLSGGGNTEAFF. CDR3 nucleotide sequence: TGCGCCAGCAGCCTCTCCGGGGGGGGGAACACTGAAGCTTTCTTT. The V gene is TRBV4-1, the J gene TRBJ1-1, with a possible D match to TRBD1 (5 bases). V was clipped by 4 bases and J by 1 base, with 13 bases between them. CDR3 size: 15 residues. Germline CDR1 is MGHRA and CDR2 is YSYEKL.

The chain employs TRBV15 and TRBJ2-1, with 8 bases matching TRBD1. CDR1 is LNHNV and CDR2 is YYDKDF in the germline V gene (reference sequence). V lost 5 bases, J lost 3 bases, and 6 bases stayed unmatched. The CDR3 consists of 15 residues. The CDR3 region has the DNA TGTGCCACCAGCGGGGTAGACAGGGGCTACAATGAGCAGTTCTTC. Amino acids: CATSGVDRGYNEQFF.

The chain uses TRBV9 and TRBJ2-1; D gene ambiguous. CDR1 and CDR2 (germline): SGDLS, YYNGEE. V was pared by 4 bases and J by 0 bases, with 11 bases between. This CDR3 is 15 amino acids long. In DNA form, the CDR3 reads TGTGCCAGCAGCACCCAAACCAGCTCCTACAATGAGCAGTTCTTC. It is translated as CASSTQTSSYNEQFF.

Relative to its sample, this clone is medium-sized. This sample also contains other DNA sequences that code for the same CDR3. This chain joins TRBV7-9 and TRBJ1-1, with D possibly being TRBD1 (6 bases). Germline lookup yields CDR1 SEHNR and CDR2 FQNEAQ (reference sequence). V lost 1 base and J 4 bases, leaving 13 bases between the germline ends. This CDR3 has 15 residues. CDR3 amino acids: CASSLETGQGTEAFF. CDR3 bases: TGTGCCAGCAGCTTAGAAACAGGGCAGGGCACTGAAGCTTTCTTT.

The chain combines TRBV19 with TRBJ2-6; the D gene is possibly TRBD2 (5 bases). The CDR3 is 15 amino acids. Trimming stripped 1 base from V and 4 bases from J, with 8 bases between. CDR1 and CDR2 (germline): LNHDA, SQIVND (reference sequence). The CDR3, as DNA: TGTGCCAGTAGTATAGGAGGGAACGGGGCCAACGTCCTGACTTTC. The encoded protein is CASSIGGNGANVLTF.